This T cell receptor (beta chain) was identified in a study of cytomegalovirus exposure and HLA in healthy donors. With 5 bases removed from V and 2 bases from J, the gap between germline ends came to 18 bases. Germline V gene lookup returns CDR1 SEHNR and CDR2 FQNEAQ (reference sequence). The CDR3 is 16 amino acids. 13 Jbeta primers and 60 Vbeta primers were used for the PCR. Repertoires were generated with immunoSEQ multiplex PCR, while TCRdb's copy carries only in-frame clones and drops some. Of 55,000 to 80,000 clones listed, more than 70% are singletons. The chain has TRBV7-9 and TRBJ2-5; D perhaps matches TRBD2 (5 bases). The sample consisted of PBMCs. This TCR was sampled from a woman in her thirties or forties in good health and CMV-seropositive. The chain's CDR3 is CASSAWRVPRQETQYF. CDR3 sequence (DNA): TGTGCCAGCAGCGCCTGGCGGGTCCCTCGGCAAGAGACCCAGTACTTC.